This entry concerns a single TCR beta chain. Its matching antigen is unknown. Germline-derived CDR1 and CDR2 are MNHEY and SMNVEV (reference sequence). The CDR3 spans 14 residues. The germline V and J ends were trimmed by 4 bases and 1 base, with 10 bases remaining between them. The data belong to a study of T cell responses to AZD1222 COVID-19 vaccine. Study information: Whether given at about 4 or about 12 weeks, second doses were pooled. Study-wide results and caveats: No day 14 peak samples; only post-peak repertoires were characterized. The study identified only a handful of AZD1222 recipients as seropositive at baseline. Donor demographics were predominantly white British with a female majority; clonal diversity may be underestimated.

This table comes from immunoSEQ multiplex PCR, and its TCRdb copy is limited to in-frame clones, with some not included. The sample consists of under 200,000 clones, over 80% of them appearing once. Sequences were derived from peripheral blood, sampled on day 0 of AZD1222 vaccination. J is TRBJ1-2 and V is TRBV27; possible D gene TRBD1, 5 bases. The receptor comes from an adult in good health. In nucleotides, the CDR3 is TGTGCCAGCAGTTACCGGGACGGTAACTATGGCTACACCTTC. Its protein product is CASSYRDGNYGYTF.